Below, 7 T cell receptor beta chains from the same sample are listed, as sequenced in a study of blood T cell repertoires in COVID-19. Assay used: immunoSEQ multiplex PCR; TCRdb lists only in-frame clones, some missing. The sample has around 300,000 clones; approximately 89% are singletons. Source material: peripheral blood. These receptor sequences come from a woman aged 30 to 39 with COVID-19, enrolled during active disease.

This sequence joins TRBV27 and TRBJ1-5, with D uncertain. CDR1 is MNHEY, CDR2 SMNVEV, per germline (reference sequence). V was trimmed by 0 bases and J by 8 bases, leaving 11 bases between them. CDR3 size: 14 residues. Here the CDR3 reads CASSLSGSLEPQHF. The CDR3 bases are TGTGCCAGCAGTTTATCGGGCAGTTTAGAGCCCCAGCATTTT.

The chain is built from TRBV3-1 (or the pseudogene TRBV3-2) and TRBJ1-2; 9 bases fit TRBD1. The CDR3 loop spans 15 amino acids. Germline V gene lookup returns CDR1 LGHDT and CDR2 YNNKEL (reference sequence). V dropped 3 bases and J dropped 6; count of bases not matched to a gene: 8. The CDR3 loop is CASSHPMTGGHGYTF. The DNA of the CDR3 is TGTGCCAGCAGCCACCCGATGACAGGGGGGCATGGCTACACCTTC.

There are a few counts of this clone. DNA for the CDR3: TGTGCCAGCAGTTACCTGGGGGGGGATCAGCCCCAGCATTTT. Amino acid sequence: CASSYLGGDQPQHF. The chain recombines TRBV6-2 or TRBV6-3 with TRBJ1-5; tentative D call: TRBD1 (5 bases). Germline assignment: CDR1 MNHEY and CDR2 SVGEGT. The CDR3 spans 14 residues. The V and J ends lost 2 bases and 5 bases respectively, with 10 bases between them.

The chain carries TRBV24-1 and TRBJ2-3, with a tentative D call TRBD1 (5 bases). The germline gives CDR1 KGHDR, CDR2 SFDVKD. The CDR3 sequence is 14 residues long. Deletions cut 0 bases from V and 9 bases from J, with 12 bases between. The DNA of the CDR3 is TGTGCCACCAGTGATTTGAACTCCGCAGGGACGCAGTATTTT. Translated, it gives CATSDLNSAGTQYF.

The rearrangement joins TRBV18 to TRBJ1-1, with TRBD1 as a possible D gene (6 bases). Trimming removed 5 bases from V and 5 bases from J, with 15 bases in between. The germline V gene has CDR1 KGHSH and CDR2 LQKENI. This CDR3 contains 14 residues. CDR3: CASSSRGGGTEAFF. The CDR3 bases are TGTGCCAGCTCATCCAGGGGTGGGGGAACTGAAGCTTTCTTT.

The genes are TRBV7-2 and TRBJ1-1; the D is unclear. Germline loops: CDR1 SGHTA, CDR2 FQGNSA. This CDR3 has 15 residues. V was trimmed by 3 bases and J by 1 base, leaving 12 bases between them. Here the CDR3 reads CASSFQVVANTEAFF. DNA of the CDR3: TGTGCCAGCAGCTTCCAAGTTGTAGCGAACACTGAAGCTTTCTTT.

V and J are TRBV18 and TRBJ1-2; 11 nucleotides match TRBD1. The V and J ends lost 6 bases and 3 bases, in that order; junction bases with no gene match: 3. CDR1 is KGHSH, CDR2 LQKENI, per germline. The CDR3 length is 14 residues. CDR3 sequence reads: CASSGTGGDYGYTF. CDR3 sequence (DNA): TGTGCCAGCTCGGGGACAGGGGGAGACTATGGCTACACCTTC.